This T cell receptor (beta chain) comes out of a study of molecular identifiers for immune sequencing clone quantification. TCRdb used MiXCR to reprocess the PCR reads, holding one entry per CDR3 protein. The sample holds over 100,000 distinct CDR3 sequences, 35% seen once. The CDR3 is 16 residues long. Germline CDR1 MNHEY, CDR2 SVGAGI. J gave up 3 bases and V 0 bases, and 5 bases lay outside the gene matches. The source is a human donor in good health. Some libraries in this study had Jurkat cell RNA spiked in. This chain uses TRBV6-5 with TRBJ2-3, with TRBD2 matching 8 bases. The sequencing input was naive CD8+ T cells from blood, with Jurkat cell RNA spiked in. As for subset: FACS-sorted CD8+CD4-CCR7+CD45RA+ naive T cells. CDR3 loop: CASSYSIREGTDTQYF. The DNA of the CDR3 is TGTGCCAGCAGTTACTCGATCCGGGAGGGGACAGATACGCAGTATTTT.